Listed here are 28 T cell receptor beta chains from one sample, sequenced in a study of blood T cell repertoires in COVID-19. Only in-frame clones appear in the TCRdb table, and some are missing; sequencing was by immunoSEQ multiplex PCR. The data hold 200,000 to 250,000 clones, with around 89% observed a single time. The sequenced material came from PBMCs or T cells enriched from blood (not recorded which). These receptors were obtained from a woman younger than 30 in a cohort exposed to, infected with or recovered from COVID-19 (not recorded which).

V is TRBV10-1 and J is TRBJ2-1, with D tentatively TRBD2 (6 bases). The CDR3 covers 11 residues. Trimming pared 9 bases from V and 9 bases from J, leaving 12 bases between. Germline CDR1 reads WNHNN; CDR2 reads SYGVQD (reference sequence). Here the CDR3 DNA reads TGCGCCAGTAGTACCGGGAGTGAGCAGTTCTTC. Translation: CASSTGSEQFF.

Concerning this clone: The germline gene is not matched at one end of the junction; a read error may be the cause. The rearrangement links TRBV7-8 to TRBJ2-1; D is uncertain. The V gene's germline CDR1 is SGHVS and CDR2 FQNEAQ. The CDR3 has 15 residues. The CDR3 protein is CASSLVAPSYNELFF. The CDR3 coding sequence is TGTGCCAGCAGCTTAGTAGCCCCCTCTTACAATGAGCTGTTCTTC.

The chain uses TRBV30 and TRBJ2-1; 13 bases align to TRBD2. Germline lookup yields CDR1 GTSNPN and CDR2 SVGIG (reference sequence). The trim removed 0 bases at V and 3 bases at J, leaving 5 bases unmatched. The CDR3 has 17 residues. In nucleotides, the CDR3 is TGTGCCTGGAGTGTACTGGGACTAGCGGGACTCTACAATGAGCAGTTCTTC. The encoded protein is CAWSVLGLAGLYNEQFF.

This clone is a singleton in its sample. The CDR3 loop is CASSLTSGSDYEQYF. CDR3 DNA sequence: TGCGCCAGCAGCCTAACTAGCGGGTCAGACTACGAGCAGTACTTC. V is TRBV4-1 and J is TRBJ2-7; 9 nucleotides align to TRBD2. Trimming cost V 4 bases and J 3 bases; bases outside gene matches: 7. Per germline, CDR1 MGHRA and CDR2 YSYEKL. The CDR3 runs to 15 residues.

The chain combines TRBV24-1 with TRBJ2-3; TRBD1 might be the D (5 bases). V was clipped by 7 bases and J by 0 bases, with 16 bases between them. Germline assignment: CDR1 KGHDR and CDR2 SFDVKD. This CDR3 is 16 amino acids long. CDR3 amino acids: CATSGHTGLSTDTQYF. CDR3 coding DNA: TGTGCCACCAGCGGGCATACAGGTCTAAGCACAGATACGCAGTATTTT.

The V gene is TRBV2, the J gene TRBJ1-2; weak D call: TRBD1 (6 bases). CDR3 length: 13 residues. Trimming took off 8 bases at V and 7 bases at J, with 17 bases between the two ends. Germline lookup yields CDR1 SNHLY and CDR2 FYNNEI. This CDR3 reads CASRPETGLGYTF. The CDR3 DNA is TGTGCCAGCCGCCCAGAGACAGGACTTGGCTACACCTTC.

This chain joins TRBV2 and TRBJ1-1; D is unclear. The CDR3 is made up of 14 amino acids. Germline V gene lookup returns CDR1 SNHLY and CDR2 FYNNEI. V lost 2 bases, J lost 0 bases, and 7 bases lay in between. The CDR3 DNA reads TGTGCCAGCAGTGAATTGGAGCTGAACACTGAAGCTTTCTTT. It yields the protein CASSELELNTEAFF. The entire variable domain, with the rest obtained from reference TRBV2 and TRBJ1-1, is as follows: EPEVTQTPSHQVTQMGQEVILRCVPISNHLYFYWYRQILGQKVEFLVSFYNNEISEKSEIFDDQFSVERPDGSNFTLKIRSTKLEDSAMYFCASSELELNTEAFFGQGTRLTVV.

For this clone: The sample carries other DNA sequences with the same CDR3. This chain joins TRBV7-2 and TRBJ1-1; the D gene is possibly TRBD1 (5 bases). V lost 5 bases to trimming and J lost 1 base, with 11 bases between them. The CDR3 covers 14 residues. Germline CDR1 is SGHTA and CDR2 is FQGNSA. This chain's CDR3 is CASSPSGGNTEAFF. CDR3 in DNA: TGTGCCAGCAGCCCCAGCGGGGGGAACACTGAAGCTTTCTTT.

This clone was seen more than once but under ten times. This chain links TRBV10-2 with TRBJ2-1; TRBD2 aligns across 7 bases. V was pared by 5 bases and J by 10 bases, with 17 bases of the junction left unmatched. This CDR3 spans 16 amino acids. The germline CDR1 and CDR2 sequences are WSHSY and SAAADI. The CDR3 DNA reads as TGCGCCAGCAGTTTCTACGCGTCTAGCGGAGGTCCGGAGCAGTTCTTC. It encodes CASSFYASSGGPEQFF.

The chain combines TRBV7-8 with TRBJ1-5; D uncertain. The ends were cut back, 3 bases at V and 4 bases at J, with 4 bases in the middle. In germline, CDR1 is SGHVS, CDR2 FQNEAQ. This CDR3 is 12 amino acids long. The CDR3 region has the DNA TGTGCCAGCAGCTTTCCGAATCAGCCCCAGCATTTT. Protein: CASSFPNQPQHF.

This chain uses TRBV5-1 with TRBJ2-5; a possible D gene is TRBD2 (6 bases). The V gene's germline CDR1 is SGHRS and CDR2 YFSETQ. V was trimmed by 1 base and J by 5 bases, leaving 18 bases between them. The CDR3 covers 16 residues. The CDR3 DNA follows: TGCGCCAGCAGCTTGTTTGGGACTCTTACGGGGGAGACCCAGTACTTC. It is translated as CASSLFGTLTGETQYF. Drawing the rest from reference TRBV5-1 and TRBJ2-5, the complete variable domain is KAGVTQTPRYLIKTRGQQVTLSCSPISGHRSVSWYQQTPGQGLQFLFEYFSETQRNKGNFPGRFSGRQFSNSRSEMNVSTLELGDSALYLCASSLFGTLTGETQYFGPGTRLLVL.

J is TRBJ1-2 and V is TRBV28; D is possibly TRBD1 (5 bases). The CDR3 runs 17 residues. Germline loops: CDR1 MDHEN, CDR2 SYDVKM. V was cut by 3 bases and J by 3 bases, with 20 bases left in between. The CDR3 sequence is CASSFAPGLGRDYGYTF. The CDR3, as DNA: TGTGCCAGCAGTTTTGCCCCCGGCCTGGGCAGGGACTATGGCTACACCTTC.

In its sample, this clone was seen once. The rearrangement uses TRBV6-5 and TRBJ2-1; 10 nucleotides match TRBD2. V shed 0 bases, J shed 9 bases, and the junction held 8 bases outside the gene matches. The CDR3 spans 16 residues. Germline V gene lookup returns CDR1 MNHEY and CDR2 SVGAGI. This chain's CDR3 is CASSYSLSGGYTEQFF. In nucleotides, the CDR3 is TGTGCCAGCAGTTACTCGCTTAGCGGGGGGTATACTGAGCAGTTCTTC.

The V and J genes are TRBV7-8 and TRBJ1-3; a possible D gene is TRBD1 (5 bases). This CDR3 spans 16 amino acids. CDR1 is SGHVS, CDR2 FQNEAQ, per germline. Trimming removed 1 base from V and 0 bases from J, with 10 bases in between. The CDR3 loop reads CASSLGAGFSGNTIYF. In DNA, the CDR3 is TGTGCCAGCAGCTTAGGTGCAGGGTTCTCTGGAAACACCATATATTTT.

The V call is TRBV27, the J call TRBJ1-5, with D tentatively TRBD1 (5 bases). CDR3 length: 13 amino acids. V was clipped by 5 bases and J by 3 bases, with 8 bases between them. Germline lookup yields CDR1 MNHEY and CDR2 SMNVEV (reference sequence). The CDR3 DNA sequence: TGTGCCAGCAGTCCGGACACCAATCAGCCCCAGCATTTT. It codes for CASSPDTNQPQHF.

This chain connects TRBV10-3 to TRBJ1-1; TRBD1 matches 7 bases. This CDR3 has 13 amino acids. Germline CDR1 and CDR2: ENHRY and SYGVKD. V gave up 7 bases and J gave up 0 bases; unmatched junction bases: 2. CDR3 coding DNA: TGTGCCATCACCACAGGGGTGAACACTGAAGCTTTCTTT. Its translation is CAITTGVNTEAFF.

The rearrangement links TRBV19 to TRBJ2-3; D remains ambiguous. The CDR3 spans 14 residues. Germline V CDR1 and CDR2: LNHDA, SQIVND (reference sequence). Between the trimmed V and J ends, which lost 2 bases and 0 bases, there was a span of 6 bases. The CDR3 protein is CASSIMASTDTQYF. The DNA for the CDR3 is TGTGCCAGTAGTATAATGGCAAGCACAGATACGCAGTATTTT.

The chain joins TRBV11-1 to TRBJ2-3, with D possibly being TRBD2 (6 bases). The CDR3 contains 17 residues. Germline V gene data show CDR1 as SGHAT and CDR2 as FQDESV (reference sequence). The V and J ends lost 0 bases and 6 bases respectively, with 19 bases between them. CDR3 residues: CASSLADSGPLLDTQYF. The CDR3 DNA is TGTGCCAGCAGCTTAGCCGATAGCGGCCCTCTGTTGGATACGCAGTATTTT.

This chain connects TRBV10-3 to TRBJ2-2, with 8 bases lining up with TRBD1. The V gene's germline CDR1 is ENHRY and CDR2 SYGVKD. Trimming took 3 bases from V and 0 from J; bases not matched to a gene: 12. CDR3 length equals 19 residues. The CDR3 region is CAISELGEGQGANTGELFF. DNA for the CDR3: TGTGCCATCAGTGAATTGGGGGAAGGACAGGGAGCGAACACCGGGGAGCTGTTTTTT.

The rearrangement uses TRBV7-3 and TRBJ1-2; no clear D. Germline assignment: CDR1 SGHTA and CDR2 FQGTGA. This CDR3 contains 15 residues. V gave up 0 bases and J gave up 0 bases, with 8 bases separating them. CDR3 amino acids: CASSLTGTSNYGYTF. The CDR3 nucleotides are TGTGCCAGCAGCTTAACGGGCACCTCTAACTATGGCTACACCTTC.

CDR3: CASSILGGDIQYF. The DNA of the CDR3 is TGTGCCAGCAGTATATTAGGGGGGGACATTCAGTACTTC. This chain joins TRBV6-5 and TRBJ2-4; D might be TRBD2 (7 bases). Per the germline V gene, CDR1 is MNHEY and CDR2 is SVGAGI. This CDR3 contains 13 residues. Trimming pared 5 bases from V and 8 bases from J, leaving 13 bases between.

The chain carries TRBV7-9 and TRBJ2-5; the match to TRBD2 covers 9 bases. The CDR3 loop spans 18 amino acids. V shed 5 bases, J shed 1 base, and the junction held 14 bases outside the gene matches. Per germline, CDR1 SEHNR and CDR2 FQNEAQ (reference sequence). CDR3 sequence (DNA): TGTGCCAGCAGCCCCAGCCTTCCCAGCGGGAGGATCCAAGAGACCCAGTACTTC. It encodes CASSPSLPSGRIQETQYF.

CDR3: CASSLRLAINEQFF. The CDR3 DNA follows: TGTGCCAGCAGTTTAAGACTAGCGATCAATGAGCAGTTCTTC. V usage is TRBV28 and J usage is TRBJ2-1; 8 nucleotides align to TRBD2. After removal of 2 bases from V and 6 bases from J, the junction contained 3 bases not matched to a gene. The germline V gene has CDR1 MDHEN and CDR2 SYDVKM. This CDR3 has 14 residues.

The gene calls are TRBV18 and TRBJ1-1; 7 bases line up with TRBD1. This CDR3 comprises 17 residues. Per the germline V gene, CDR1 is KGHSH and CDR2 is LQKENI. With 5 bases clipped from V and 1 base from J, the junction kept 13 bases outside the gene matches. The CDR3 spells CASSSDIGDSENTEAFF. In DNA form, the CDR3 reads TGTGCCAGCTCAAGCGACATCGGGGACAGCGAGAACACTGAAGCTTTCTTT.

V is TRBV2 and J is TRBJ1-2; D call uncertain. Trimming stripped 6 bases from V and 0 bases from J, with 8 bases between. The CDR3 is 13 amino acids. CDR1 SNHLY and CDR2 FYNNEI come from the germline V gene. CDR3 in DNA: TGTGCCAGCAGCCTACCCACTAACTATGGCTACACCTTC. Protein sequence: CASSLPTNYGYTF.

V usage is TRBV4-1 and J usage is TRBJ1-5; 11 bases are a match to TRBD1. This CDR3 comprises 14 residues. V lost 4 bases, J lost 7 bases, and 3 bases stayed unmatched. Germline values: CDR1 MGHRA, CDR2 YSYEKL. This CDR3 is CASSPGQGGQPQHF. The CDR3 DNA sequence: TGCGCCAGCAGCCCGGGACAGGGGGGACAGCCCCAGCATTTT.

The V gene is TRBV6-5, the J gene TRBJ1-1, with 9 bases that match TRBD1. The CDR3 is made up of 15 amino acids. Per germline, CDR1 MNHEY and CDR2 SVGAGI. V shed 10 bases and J 1 base; nucleotides not matched to a gene: 10. In nucleotides, the CDR3 is TGTGCCACTCAAATACAGGGGGCAGGGAACACTGAAGCTTTCTTT. This sequence encodes CATQIQGAGNTEAFF.

Concerning this clone itself: Other nucleotide sequences in the sample specify the same CDR3. V is TRBV2 and J is TRBJ1-2, with TRBD1 identical over 7 bases. V lost 6 bases, J lost 0 bases, and 4 bases stayed unmatched. This CDR3 is built from 14 residues. Germline CDR1 is SNHLY and CDR2 is FYNNEI. The DNA of the CDR3 is TGTGCCAGCAGCGAACAGGGGCCTAACTATGGCTACACCTTC. Encoded protein: CASSEQGPNYGYTF.